The next 27 T cell receptor beta chains were all read from a single sample in a study of blood T cell repertoires in COVID-19. Sequencing used immunoSEQ multiplex PCR; TCRdb keeps in-frame clones, though not all of them. The sample lists more than 100,000 clones, around 90% seen once, with 17% in the top ten. Sequencing used peripheral blood. The source is a woman of 80 years or more in a cohort sampled during active COVID-19.

This rearrangement joins TRBV10-1 to TRBJ1-2; weak D call: TRBD1 (6 bases). Between the trimmed V and J ends, which lost 3 bases and 5 bases, there was a span of 10 bases. CDR3 length equals 13 residues. Germline loops: CDR1 WNHNN, CDR2 SYGVQD (reference sequence). Here the CDR3 reads CASSDDRKYGYTF. CDR3 nucleotide sequence: TGCGCCAGCAGTGACGACAGGAAGTATGGCTACACCTTC.

This clone was seen more than once but under ten times. This chain connects TRBV6-5 to TRBJ1-5; no firm D call. In germline, CDR1 is MNHEY, CDR2 SVGAGI. Trimming took 0 bases from V and 1 from J, leaving 7 bases between them. The CDR3 loop spans 15 amino acids. CDR3 region: CASSYSSGSNQPQHF. DNA for the CDR3: TGTGCCAGCAGTTACTCGTCGGGGAGCAATCAGCCCCAGCATTTT.

The table lists this clone with a few counts. The chain carries TRBV20-1 and TRBJ2-5, with D maybe TRBD2 (6 bases). The germline CDR1 and CDR2 sequences are DFQATT and SNEGSKA (reference sequence). CDR3 length equals 11 residues. CDR3 sequence (DNA): TGCGGCGGGCTAGCGTGGGAGACCCAGTACTTC. Protein sequence: CGGLAWETQYF.

This CDR3 is CASSSMGSQYF. Written as DNA, the CDR3 is TGTGCCAGTAGTTCGATGGGCTCGCAGTACTTC. The gene calls are TRBV19 and TRBJ2-7; D unclear. The length of the CDR3 is 11 residues. CDR1 and CDR2 from the germline V gene are LNHDA and SQIVND (reference sequence). Trimming left V 5 bases short and J 9 bases short, with 11 bases between.

This clone showed up just once. This rearrangement joins TRBV6-4 to TRBJ2-2; possibly TRBD2 for D (5 bases). Germline V gene data show CDR1 as MRHNA and CDR2 as SNTAGT. V was shortened by 3 bases and J by 5 bases, with 10 bases between the two germline ends. The CDR3 covers 14 residues. CDR3 in amino acids: CASSEQSGTGELFF. CDR3 sequence (DNA): TGTGCCAGCAGTGAGCAGAGCGGTACCGGGGAGCTGTTTTTT.

The chain links TRBV13 to TRBJ2-6, with D possibly being TRBD1 (6 bases). V lost 5 bases and J 1 base, leaving 15 bases between the germline ends. The CDR3 contains 17 residues. Germline V gene data show CDR1 as PRHDT and CDR2 as FYEKMQ (reference sequence). The CDR3 loop is CASSPRDMPSGANVLTF. For the CDR3, the DNA is TGTGCCAGCAGCCCCAGGGACATGCCGTCTGGGGCCAACGTCCTGACTTTC.

The rearrangement links TRBV2 to TRBJ2-7; D is undetermined. The CDR3 is 11 residues long. V lost 6 bases and J 9 bases, leaving 12 bases between the germline ends. CDR1 is SNHLY, CDR2 FYNNEI, per germline. Written as DNA, the CDR3 is TGTGCCAGCAGCGCATCTCCCAGGCAGTACTTC. Encoded protein: CASSASPRQYF.

V gene TRBV24-1 combines with J gene TRBJ2-3, with TRBD2 identical over 10 bases. Trimming took 0 bases from V and 9 from J; bases not matched to a gene: 14. Germline V lookup: CDR1 KGHDR, CDR2 SFDVKD. The CDR3 runs 18 residues. The CDR3 region is CATSDLGGQREGRATQYF. The CDR3 coding sequence is TGTGCCACCAGTGATTTGGGGGGGCAGCGGGAGGGGAGGGCGACGCAGTATTTT.

The chain links TRBV30 to TRBJ1-4; D is ambiguous. This CDR3 contains 10 residues. Trimming left V 1 base short and J 11 bases short, with 5 bases between. The germline V gene has CDR1 GTSNPN and CDR2 SVGIG (reference sequence). CDR3 sequence: CAWSGGKLFF. CDR3 nucleotide sequence: TGTGCCTGGAGTGGCGGTAAACTGTTTTTT.

The rearrangement joins TRBV18 to TRBJ1-2, with 7 nucleotides matching TRBD1. The germline V gene encodes CDR1 KGHSH and CDR2 LQKENI. V gave up 3 bases and J gave up 4 bases; unmatched junction bases: 8. The CDR3 consists of 15 residues. CDR3 protein: CASSPIDRAAYGYTF. CDR3 sequence (DNA): TGTGCCAGCTCACCTATCGACAGGGCCGCCTATGGCTACACCTTC.

The chain couples TRBV20-1 to TRBJ2-7, with D unresolved. Germline V gene data show CDR1 as DFQATT and CDR2 as SNEGSKA (reference sequence). This CDR3 has 10 amino acids. Trimming shortened V by 5 bases and J by 9 bases, and 11 bases separated the two germline ends. The CDR3 bases are TGCAGTGCTCGCTATTTTGGGCAGTACTTC. This translates into CSARYFGQYF.

This chain links TRBV10-2 with TRBJ1-4; 11 bases are a match to TRBD1. From germline, CDR1 is WSHSY and CDR2 SAAADI. The CDR3 spans 15 residues. Trimming at V came to 4 bases and at J to 10 bases, leaving 8 bases not matched to a gene. In DNA, the CDR3 is TGCGCCAGCAGTGCGGACGGGACAGGGGGTCGAAAACTGTTTTTT. Encoded protein: CASSADGTGGRKLFF.

The V call is TRBV6-2 or TRBV6-3, the J call TRBJ2-1, with 11 positions matching TRBD2. Germline assignment: CDR1 MNHEY and CDR2 SVGEGT. Trimming removed 6 bases from V and 7 bases from J; junction bases left unmatched: 8. The CDR3 extends over 15 amino acids. The CDR3 protein is CASSRLAGNLNEQFF. Written as DNA, the CDR3 is TGTGCCAGCAGCAGACTAGCGGGGAACCTAAATGAGCAGTTCTTC.

This chain links TRBV3-1 (or the pseudogene TRBV3-2) with TRBJ2-7; 8 bases agree with TRBD1. Germline CDR1 reads LGHDT; CDR2 reads YNNKEL (reference sequence). J was trimmed by 2 bases and V by 7 bases; bases with no gene match: 7. There are 14 residues in the CDR3. The CDR3 is CASIKTTGAYEQYF. CDR3 bases: TGTGCCAGCATAAAAACGACAGGGGCCTACGAGCAGTACTTC.

V and J are TRBV5-1 and TRBJ2-7; D is possibly TRBD2 (5 bases). This CDR3 spans 15 amino acids. The germline V and J ends were trimmed by 4 bases and 12 bases, with 26 bases remaining between them. Germline CDR1 is SGHRS and CDR2 is YFSETQ. Written as DNA, the CDR3 is TGCGCCAGCAGCCTAGCTCTACAAGGACGTGACGAAAGGTACTTC. It codes for CASSLALQGRDERYF. Drawing the rest from reference TRBV5-1 and TRBJ2-7, the complete variable domain is KAGVTQTPRYLIKTRGQQVTLSCSPISGHRSVSWYQQTPGQGLQFLFEYFSETQRNKGNFPGRFSGRQFSNSRSEMNVSTLELGDSALYLCASSLALQGRDERYFGPGTRLTVT.

The chain combines TRBV4-1 with TRBJ2-1; 9 bases map to TRBD2. Germline lookup yields CDR1 MGHRA and CDR2 YSYEKL. J gave up 9 bases and V 0 bases, and 9 bases lay outside the gene matches. The CDR3 has 16 amino acids. Written as DNA, the CDR3 is TGCGCCAGCAGCCAAGATACGGGCGGGGGGGCCGGTGAGCAGTTCTTC. Amino acid sequence: CASSQDTGGGAGEQFF.

V is TRBV5-1 and J is TRBJ2-3, with a tentative D call TRBD2 (6 bases). The CDR3 length is 17 residues. Germline loops: CDR1 SGHRS, CDR2 YFSETQ. V dropped 1 base and J dropped 1 base, with 16 bases sitting between them. DNA of the CDR3: TGCGCCAGCAGCTTGACAGTCTACGGGAGTGGCACAGATACGCAGTATTTT. It specifies CASSLTVYGSGTDTQYF. The variable domain in full, completed from reference TRBV5-1 and TRBJ2-3, reads KAGVTQTPRYLIKTRGQQVTLSCSPISGHRSVSWYQQTPGQGLQFLFEYFSETQRNKGNFPGRFSGRQFSNSRSEMNVSTLELGDSALYLCASSLTVYGSGTDTQYFGPGTRLTVL.

The genes are TRBV28 and TRBJ2-7, with 7 nucleotides matching TRBD1. V dropped 6 bases and J dropped 7; count of bases not matched to a gene: 12. CDR3 length: 14 amino acids. Germline V CDR1 and CDR2: MDHEN, SYDVKM. CDR3 residues: CASRSQGQRLEQYF. CDR3 coding DNA: TGTGCCAGCAGAAGCCAGGGACAGAGGCTTGAGCAGTACTTC.

This clone was seen a handful of times. The J gene is TRBJ2-7, the V gene TRBV21-1; the D segment call TRBD2 is taken from the table without a DNA check. TRBV21-1 is shown as a pseudogene. The CDR3 is 14 amino acids. CDR3 sequence (DNA): TGTGCCAGCAGCAGGCTAGCGTCCGTCTGCGAGCAGTACTTC. Amino acids: CASSRLASVCEQYF.

The CDR3 protein is CASSGQALGNQPQHF. In DNA form, the CDR3 reads TGTGCCAGCAGTGGGCAGGCCCTTGGGAATCAGCCCCAGCATTTT. V usage is TRBV28 and J usage is TRBJ1-5, with D hard to call. V gave up 5 bases and J gave up 4 bases, with 15 bases separating them. The CDR3 contains 15 residues. Germline V CDR1 and CDR2: MDHEN, SYDVKM.

The CDR3 coding sequence is TGTGCCAGCAGCTTGGGACAGACAAACAATCAGCCCCAGCATTTT. Protein product: CASSLGQTNNQPQHF. V gene TRBV5-6 combines with J gene TRBJ1-5, with TRBD1 as a possible D gene (5 bases). Trimming removed 0 bases from V and 3 bases from J, with 10 bases in between. Germline V CDR1 and CDR2: SGHDT, YYEEEE. The CDR3 has 15 residues.

This chain uses TRBV15 with TRBJ2-1; D might be TRBD1 (6 bases). This CDR3 has 14 amino acids. V gave up 5 bases and J gave up 1 base, with 9 bases separating them. The germline V gene encodes CDR1 LNHNV and CDR2 YYDKDF (reference sequence). CDR3 bases: TGTGCCACCAGCTTACAGGGATCCTACAATGAGCAGTTCTTC. This encodes CATSLQGSYNEQFF.

The chain couples TRBV27 to TRBJ2-3; maybe TRBD1 (6 bases). The V and J ends lost 5 bases and 2 bases respectively, with 17 bases between them. The CDR3 is 16 amino acids. CDR1 MNHEY and CDR2 SMNVEV come from the germline V gene (reference sequence). The CDR3 DNA reads as TGTGCCAGCAGTAAGGACAGTATAATTAACACAGATACGCAGTATTTT. As protein: CASSKDSIINTDTQYF.

The genes are TRBV6-6 and TRBJ2-7; 8 positions match TRBD2. V gave up 3 bases and J gave up 2 bases; unmatched junction bases: 9. Germline lookup yields CDR1 MNHNY and CDR2 SVGAGI (reference sequence). This CDR3 spans 16 amino acids. The CDR3 spells CASSYRTSGGTYEQYF. CDR3 bases: TGTGCCAGCAGTTATCGTACTAGCGGTGGGACCTACGAGCAGTACTTC.

This clone came up once. This sequence joins TRBV5-1 and TRBJ2-1, with TRBD2 matching over 11 bases. The length of the CDR3 is 15 residues. Per the germline V gene, CDR1 is SGHRS and CDR2 is YFSETQ. After removal of 5 bases from V and 4 bases from J, the junction contained 5 bases not matched to a gene. CDR3 coding DNA: TGCGCCAGCAGGGAGGGGACTAGCGGATACAATGAGCAGTTCTTC. This gives the protein CASREGTSGYNEQFF.

The V and J genes are TRBV28 and TRBJ1-1; D unclear. The V and J ends lost 3 bases and 5 bases respectively, with 19 bases between them. This CDR3 contains 16 residues. CDR1 and CDR2 from the germline V gene are MDHEN and SYDVKM. The CDR3 nucleotides read TGTGCCAGCAGTTTTGGTTCCCTTCTGGCATATACTGAAGCTTTCTTT. Encoded protein: CASSFGSLLAYTEAFF. Variable domain in full (rest from reference TRBV28 and TRBJ1-1): DVKVTQSSRYLVKRTGEKVFLECVQDMDHENMFWYRQDPGLGLRLIYFSYDVKMKEKGDIPEGYSVSREKKERFSLILESASTNQTSMYLCASSFGSLLAYTEAFFGQGTRLTVV.

The chain uses TRBV5-1 and TRBJ2-7; D is ambiguous. V lost 1 base and J 5 bases, leaving 13 bases between the germline ends. The CDR3 is made up of 14 amino acids. CDR1 and CDR2 (germline): SGHRS, YFSETQ. DNA of the CDR3: TGCGCCAGCAGCTTGCTGGCGGAATCCAACGAGCAGTACTTC. Protein product: CASSLLAESNEQYF.